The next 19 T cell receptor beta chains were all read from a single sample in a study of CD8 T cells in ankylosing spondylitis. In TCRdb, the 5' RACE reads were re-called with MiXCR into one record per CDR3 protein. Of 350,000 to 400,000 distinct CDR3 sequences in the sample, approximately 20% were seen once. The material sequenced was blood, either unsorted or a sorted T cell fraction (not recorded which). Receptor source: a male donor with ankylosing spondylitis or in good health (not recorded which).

This chain's CDR3 is CASSNRGSPYNEQFF. DNA of the CDR3: TGTGCCAGCAGTAATCGCGGGAGCCCCTACAATGAGCAGTTCTTC. The chain uses TRBV12-3 or TRBV12-4 and TRBJ2-1; 7 bases map to TRBD2. The CDR3 is made up of 15 amino acids. With V trimmed by 5 bases and J by 2 bases, 6 bases remained unmatched.

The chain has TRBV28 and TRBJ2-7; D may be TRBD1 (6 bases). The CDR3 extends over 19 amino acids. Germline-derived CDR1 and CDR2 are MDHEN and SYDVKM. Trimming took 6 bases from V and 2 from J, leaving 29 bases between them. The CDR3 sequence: CASSLHTGTSERRAYEQYF. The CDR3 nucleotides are TGTGCCAGCAGCCTTCACACCGGGACAAGCGAGAGAAGGGCCTACGAGCAGTACTTC.

The CDR3 spells CASSTGLAGELFF. The CDR3 bases are TGCGCCAGCAGCACAGGGTTGGCCGGGGAGCTGTTTTTT. The rearrangement uses TRBV4-1 and TRBJ2-2; D is perhaps TRBD1 (6 bases). CDR3 length: 13 amino acids. V lost 5 bases, J lost 6 bases, and 10 bases lay in between. The germline V gene has CDR1 MGHRA and CDR2 YSYEKL.

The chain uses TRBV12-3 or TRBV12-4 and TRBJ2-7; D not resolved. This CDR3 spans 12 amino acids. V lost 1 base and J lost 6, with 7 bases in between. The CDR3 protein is CASSLGAPEQYF. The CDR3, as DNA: TGTGCCAGCAGTTTAGGAGCGCCCGAGCAGTACTTC.

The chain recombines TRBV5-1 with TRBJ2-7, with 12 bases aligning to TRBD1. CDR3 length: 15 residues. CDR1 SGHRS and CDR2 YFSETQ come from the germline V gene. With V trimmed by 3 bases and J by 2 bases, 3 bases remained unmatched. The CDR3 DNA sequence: TGCGCCAGCAGCTGGGGACAGGGGGCCACCTACGAGCAGTACTTC. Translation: CASSWGQGATYEQYF.

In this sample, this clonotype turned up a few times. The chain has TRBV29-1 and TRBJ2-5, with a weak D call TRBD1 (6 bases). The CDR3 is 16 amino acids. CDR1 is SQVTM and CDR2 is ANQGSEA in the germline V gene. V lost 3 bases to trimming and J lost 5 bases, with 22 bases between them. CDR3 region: CSVEATGTPLWETQYF. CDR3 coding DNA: TGCAGCGTTGAGGCTACCGGGACACCCTTGTGGGAGACCCAGTACTTC.

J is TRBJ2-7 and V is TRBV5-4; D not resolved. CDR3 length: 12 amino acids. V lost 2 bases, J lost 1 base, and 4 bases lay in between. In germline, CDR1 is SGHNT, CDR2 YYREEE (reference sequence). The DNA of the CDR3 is TGTGCCAGCAGCTTCCAATCCTACGAGCAGTACTTC. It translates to CASSFQSYEQYF.

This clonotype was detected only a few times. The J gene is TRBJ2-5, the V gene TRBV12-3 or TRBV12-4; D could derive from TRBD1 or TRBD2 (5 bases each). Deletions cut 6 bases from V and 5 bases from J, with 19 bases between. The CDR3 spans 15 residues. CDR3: CASRGPLISEETQYF. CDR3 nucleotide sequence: TGTGCCAGCAGGGGACCCCTCATTTCGGAGGAGACCCAGTACTTC.

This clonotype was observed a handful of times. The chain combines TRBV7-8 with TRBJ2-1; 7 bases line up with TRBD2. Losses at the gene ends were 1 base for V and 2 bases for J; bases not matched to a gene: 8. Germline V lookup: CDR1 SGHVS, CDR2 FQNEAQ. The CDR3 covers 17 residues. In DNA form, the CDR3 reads TGTGCCAGCAGCTTAGTGGGGGGGTACCTTCCCTACAATGAGCAGTTCTTC. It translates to CASSLVGGYLPYNEQFF.

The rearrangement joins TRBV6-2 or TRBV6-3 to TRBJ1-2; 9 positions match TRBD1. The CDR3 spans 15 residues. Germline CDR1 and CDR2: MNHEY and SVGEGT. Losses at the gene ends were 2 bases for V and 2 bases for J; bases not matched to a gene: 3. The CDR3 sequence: CASSYTGGANYGYTF. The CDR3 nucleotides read TGTGCCAGCAGTTACACAGGGGGCGCCAACTATGGCTACACCTTC.

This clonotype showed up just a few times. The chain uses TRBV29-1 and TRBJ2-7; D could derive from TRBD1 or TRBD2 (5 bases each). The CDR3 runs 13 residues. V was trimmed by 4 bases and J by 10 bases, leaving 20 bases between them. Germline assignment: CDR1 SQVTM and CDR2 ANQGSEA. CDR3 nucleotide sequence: TGCAGCGTTGCTCCTCAGGGACCCGTAGGACAGTACTTC. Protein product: CSVAPQGPVGQYF.

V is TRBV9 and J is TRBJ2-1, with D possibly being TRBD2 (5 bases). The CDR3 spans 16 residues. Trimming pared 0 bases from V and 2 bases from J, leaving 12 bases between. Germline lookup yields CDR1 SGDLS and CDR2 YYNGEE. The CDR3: CASSVDSGNAYNEQFF. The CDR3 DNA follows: TGTGCCAGCAGCGTAGATTCGGGGAACGCCTACAATGAGCAGTTCTTC.

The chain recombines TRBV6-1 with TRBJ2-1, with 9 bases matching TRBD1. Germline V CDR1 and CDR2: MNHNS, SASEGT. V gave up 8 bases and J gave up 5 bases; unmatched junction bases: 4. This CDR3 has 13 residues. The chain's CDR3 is CASGTGLNNEQFF. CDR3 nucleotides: TGTGCCAGCGGGACAGGGCTGAACAATGAGCAGTTCTTC.

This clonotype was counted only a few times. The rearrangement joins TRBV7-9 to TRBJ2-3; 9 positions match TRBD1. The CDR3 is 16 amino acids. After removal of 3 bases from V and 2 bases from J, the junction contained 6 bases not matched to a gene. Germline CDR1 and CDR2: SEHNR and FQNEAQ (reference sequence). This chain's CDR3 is CASSFAGTGYTDTQYF. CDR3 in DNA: TGTGCCAGCAGCTTTGCCGGGACAGGGTACACAGATACGCAGTATTTT.

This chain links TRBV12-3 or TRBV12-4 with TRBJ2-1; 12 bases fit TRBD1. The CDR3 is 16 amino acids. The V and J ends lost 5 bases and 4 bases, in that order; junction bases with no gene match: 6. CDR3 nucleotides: TGTGCCAGCAGTCCAAGGGACAGGGGGCTATACAATGAGCAGTTCTTC. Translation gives CASSPRDRGLYNEQFF.

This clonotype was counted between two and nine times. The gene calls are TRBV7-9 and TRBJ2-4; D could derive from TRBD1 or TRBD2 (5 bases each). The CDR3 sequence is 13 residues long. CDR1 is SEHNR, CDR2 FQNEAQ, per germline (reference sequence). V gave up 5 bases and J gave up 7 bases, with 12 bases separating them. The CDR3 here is CASSHGTGNIQYF. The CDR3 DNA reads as TGTGCCAGCAGCCACGGGACCGGGAACATTCAGTACTTC.

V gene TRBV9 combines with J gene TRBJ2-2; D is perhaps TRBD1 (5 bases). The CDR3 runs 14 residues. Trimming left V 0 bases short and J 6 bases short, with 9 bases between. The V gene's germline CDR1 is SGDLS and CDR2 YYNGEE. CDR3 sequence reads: CASSVAGNAGELFF. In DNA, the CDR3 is TGTGCCAGCAGCGTAGCAGGGAATGCCGGGGAGCTGTTTTTT. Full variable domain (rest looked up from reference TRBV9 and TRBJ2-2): DSGVTQTPKHLITATGQRVTLRCSPRSGDLSVYWYQQSLDQGLQFLIQYYNGEERAKGNILERFSAQQFPDLHSELNLSSLELGDSALYFCASSVAGNAGELFFGEGSRLTVL.

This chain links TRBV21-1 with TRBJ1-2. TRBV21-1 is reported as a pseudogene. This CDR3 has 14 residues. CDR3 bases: TGTGCCAGCAGCGCGCGGCCTCTAGGAGGGCTGGGCACCTTC. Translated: CASSARPLGGLGTF.

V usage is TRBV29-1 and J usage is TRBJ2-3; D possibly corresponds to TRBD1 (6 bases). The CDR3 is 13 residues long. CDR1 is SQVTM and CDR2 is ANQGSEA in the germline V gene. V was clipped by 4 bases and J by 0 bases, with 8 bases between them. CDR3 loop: CSVGGPSTDTQYF. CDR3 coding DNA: TGCAGCGTTGGGGGGCCCAGCACAGATACGCAGTATTTT.